The clone carrying this TCR beta chain was observed a few times. TCRdb itself ran the RT-PCR reads through MiXCR, one entry per CDR3 protein. The sample lists about 780,000 distinct CDR3 sequences; around 20% were seen once. The sample originates from a study of response to subunit inactivated influenza vaccine. The CDR3 is made up of 14 amino acids. The germline V and J ends were trimmed by 4 bases and 6 bases, with 12 bases remaining between them. CDR1 is ENHRY, CDR2 SYGVKD, per germline. This receptor was identified in a man in his fifties or sixties who received an inactivated influenza vaccine. The chain employs TRBV10-3 and TRBJ2-2; TRBD1 might be the D (6 bases). The starting material was PBMCs from blood, obtained 5 to 6 days after vaccination. CDR3 in amino acids: CAISGRDKAGELFF. CDR3 bases: TGTGCCATCAGTGGCCGGGACAAGGCCGGGGAGCTGTTTTTT.